This TCR beta chain comes out of a study of shared clonotypes between healthy human individuals (dated by TCRdb to 2020 to 2022). Broadly, across the study: The cohort included three men and a couple of women between 18 and 49 years of age. To estimate repertoire size and how much clonotype sharing occurs between individuals, the study deeply sequenced the blood TCR repertoires of five or six healthy adults. Between about 0.8 and 9 billion PBMCs per donor were obtained by leukapheresis. For each donor, three plates each were used for CD4 naive and CD4 memory, two plates were used for CD8 naive, and one plate was used for CD8 memory. Different laboratories and diverse techniques were used to prepare libraries and sequence TCR repertoires, to increase sequencing depth and limit assay-specific biases.

What the study reported, not specific to this receptor: Naive subsets generally had larger estimated clonotype richness than memory subsets did. Sampling was limited to blood, and TCR repertoires in tissue likely differ from TCR repertoires in blood. Based on pairwise subsampling, the degree of clonotype sharing among donors was expected to be affected by sequencing depth. Incomplete sequencing was indicated by rarefaction of sorted-subset datasets, despite the large sequencing depth. The genetic and exposure-history diversity represented was limited by the small number of donors. Across several donors, around 5% of naive CD4, 3.5% of naive CD8, about 2.3% of memory CD4, and 0.3% to 0.45% of memory CD8 clonotypes were shared. Compared with non-shared clonotypes, the clonotypes found in all four sorted-subset donors had higher generation probabilities.

Concerning this clone: This receptor's antigen is unknown. No base qualities exist here, and no much larger clone lies one base off it.

The CDR3 goes from the cysteine to the phenylalanine over 17 residues. This entry keeps only the CDR3 DNA: 51 bases, framed from base 1. Using the deep immunoSEQ assay, TCR CDR3 regions were amplified from genomic DNA by multiplex PCR. For each cell subset, the extracted genomic DNA was distributed evenly across all wells of several immunoSEQ 96-well plates, and each plate served as one replicate. For sorted subsets, 200 ng of genomic DNA, equivalent to 30,000 or so T cell genomes, went into each replicate PCR. Purified libraries were quantified with a Qubit 3.0 fluorometer, sized on a Bioanalyzer 2100, and re-quantified with the KAPA Library Quantification kit. Every immunoSEQ 96-well plate was sequenced on a separate single-read 150-cycle Illumina NextSeq 550 flow cell. In the paper's pipeline: The immunoSEQ output contained only junctional sequences without quality scores, so filtering could not match that applied to full-length reads. To assign V/J genes and CDR3, sequences were annotated using PyIR, a Python wrapper for IgBLAST v1.9, with IMGT germline references. Any read was removed if the V/J assignment was weak (E-value above 1e-6), the CDR3 was missing, or the read contained stop codons, out-of-frame junctions, or ambiguous translated residues. V3J clonotypes were defined by identical inferred V gene, J gene, and CDR3 amino acid sequence. Percentage overlap between repertoires was calculated by dividing the number of shared unique clonotypes by the size of the smaller repertoire. Three approaches were used to assess repertoire richness: RTK rarefaction, the Chao1 estimator, and Recon v2.1 estimates of unobserved clonotypes. Generation probabilities for all TCRbeta clonotypes obtained by the gDNA method from a few donors were computed using OLGA. TCRdb retrieved this table from immuneACCESS and kept in-frame rearrangements only. Not all clones are present; in checked studies, unresolved V genes account for under half, and no reason is known for the remainder. V and J calls and clone size follow that table, whereas D and trimming were derived from the DNA. This sample comprises around 1.4 million clones, approximately 98.5% of them detected only once. Approximately 0.38% of the sample is taken by the ten largest.

The donors were healthy, HIV-negative adults who had no recently reported acute infections or vaccinations. Only Caucasian adults living in Nashville, Tennessee, USA were represented among the donors. Magnetic negative selection was used to enrich CD4+ T cells, after which naive cells were positively selected on CD45RA and the negative fraction became the memory subset. Blood was collected by leukapheresis, and PBMCs were isolated by Ficoll-Histopaque density gradient centrifugation and then cryopreserved in liquid nitrogen vapor phase. Analytical flow cytometry was used to check the purity and quantity of each magnetically sorted T cell population. Genomic DNA was isolated from every sorted fraction and measured by UV absorbance on a Nanodrop 2000c.

The chain is assembled from TRBV1 and TRBJ1-4; TRBD1, the table's D call, was not compared with the DNA. TRBV1 is a listed pseudogene. The clonotype originates from a man under 40 in good health. The sequencing input was naive CD4+ T cells sorted from blood. Interpreted using the paper, the cell subset or site label stands for: CD45RA+ positively selected. The sequenced DNA: TGCACCAGCAGCCCCCCCCTATTGACAGGGGCGATTGAAAAACTGTTTTTT. This is translated as CTSSPPLLTGAIEKLFF.